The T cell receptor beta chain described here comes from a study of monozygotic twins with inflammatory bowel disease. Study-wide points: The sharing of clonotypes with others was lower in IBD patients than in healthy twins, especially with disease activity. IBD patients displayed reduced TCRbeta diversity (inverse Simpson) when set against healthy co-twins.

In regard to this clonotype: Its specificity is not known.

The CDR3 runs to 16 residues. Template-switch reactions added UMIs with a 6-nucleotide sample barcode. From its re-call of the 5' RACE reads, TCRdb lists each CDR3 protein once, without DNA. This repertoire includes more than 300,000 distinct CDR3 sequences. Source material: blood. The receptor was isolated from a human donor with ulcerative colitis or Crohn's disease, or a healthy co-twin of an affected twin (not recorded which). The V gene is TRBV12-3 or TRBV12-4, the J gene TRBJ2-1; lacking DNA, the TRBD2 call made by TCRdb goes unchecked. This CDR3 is CASSLQAGGAYNEQFF.